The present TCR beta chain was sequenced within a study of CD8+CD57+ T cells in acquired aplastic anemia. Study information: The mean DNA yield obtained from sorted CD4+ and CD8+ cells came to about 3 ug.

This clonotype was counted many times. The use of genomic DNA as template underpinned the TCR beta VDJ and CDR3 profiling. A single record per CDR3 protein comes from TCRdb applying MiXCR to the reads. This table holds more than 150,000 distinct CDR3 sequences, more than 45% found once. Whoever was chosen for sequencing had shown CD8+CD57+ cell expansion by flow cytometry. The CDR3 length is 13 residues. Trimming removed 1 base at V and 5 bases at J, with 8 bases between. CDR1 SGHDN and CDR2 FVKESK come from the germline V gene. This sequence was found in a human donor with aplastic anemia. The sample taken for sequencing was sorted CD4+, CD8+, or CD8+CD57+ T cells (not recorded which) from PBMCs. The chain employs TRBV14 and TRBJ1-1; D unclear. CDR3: CASSQGWGTEAFF. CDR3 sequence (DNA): TGTGCCAGCAGCCAAGGGTGGGGTACTGAAGCTTTCTTT.